This T cell receptor beta chain was identified in a study of blood T cell repertoires in COVID-19. The wider study: Some COVID-19 samples were acute and others convalescent; all came from the United States, Italy and Spain. From T cells, B-cell-depleted T cells, or PBMCs came the material, which was cDNA or gDNA.

Authors' data handling: For nucleated cells, counts were estimated from reference gene primer amplification. Data came from immunoSEQ multiplex PCR; TCRdb stores just in-frame clones and leaves some out. V and J calls and clone size are given by that table; D and trimming were obtained from the DNA. The table shows 250,000 to 300,000 clones, with 80% to 90% occurring only once. V was pared by 2 bases and J by 4 bases, with 3 bases of the junction left unmatched. From germline, CDR1 is SGHAT and CDR2 FQNNGV. The CDR3 is 14 amino acids. This TCR was sampled from a man older than 75 with acute or convalescent COVID-19. This chain uses TRBV11-2 with TRBJ2-5; 8 bases agree with TRBD2. The sample comprised peripheral blood. The DNA for the CDR3 is TGTGCCAGCAGCTTAAGGCTAGCGGGAGAGACCCAGTACTTC. Protein product: CASSLRLAGETQYF.